The 28 T cell receptor beta chains below come from one sample, sequenced in a study of T-cell reconstitution after alpha-beta-depleted transplantation in children. Preparation of the TCRbeta library used unique molecular identifiers. MiXCR was run by TCRdb on the PCR reads, yielding one entry per CDR3 protein. Among 500,000 or so distinct CDR3 sequences listed, about an eighth were seen once. The material sequenced was PBMCs, mostly from graft donor cells, taken 180 days after TCRalphabeta/CD19-depleted stem cell transplant. These receptors were taken from a female patient between 2 and 15 years old who had a stem cell transplant for aplastic anemia, so the T cells may come from the graft donor.

This clonotype was counted between two and nine times. The rearrangement uses TRBV12-3 or TRBV12-4 and TRBJ1-2; D unresolved. CDR3 length equals 11 residues. Trimming removed 5 bases at V and 6 bases at J, with 7 bases between. The CDR3 loop reads CASSPLNGYTF. Here the CDR3 DNA reads TGTGCCAGCAGTCCGCTGAATGGCTACACCTTC.

This clonotype was seen only a few times. This chain uses TRBV3-1 with TRBJ2-1, with D tentatively TRBD1 (6 bases). CDR3 size: 14 residues. From germline, CDR1 is LGHDT and CDR2 YNNKEL (reference sequence). Trimming shortened V by 4 bases and J by 6 bases, and 13 bases separated the two germline ends. Here the CDR3 reads CASSLSGQTNEQFF. The CDR3 region has the DNA TGTGCCAGCAGCCTTTCCGGACAGACCAATGAGCAGTTCTTC.

Only a few counts were recorded for this clonotype. This rearrangement joins TRBV4-3 to TRBJ1-4; D gene unclear. Germline V CDR1 and CDR2: LGHNA, YSLEER. The CDR3 totals 18 residues. Trimming took off 2 bases at V and 0 bases at J, with 16 bases between the two ends. CDR3 coding DNA: TGCGCCAGCAGCCAACCCCCGACGACGGATGCAACTAATGAAAAACTGTTTTTT. It codes for CASSQPPTTDATNEKLFF.

This clonotype was picked up a small number of times. J is TRBJ2-7 and V is TRBV20-1, with 11 bases aligning to TRBD2. This CDR3 is built from 14 residues. V trimming: 4 bases; J trimming: 5 bases; junction bases outside the gene matches: 7. CDR1 is DFQATT, CDR2 SNEGSKA, per germline (reference sequence). The CDR3 here is CSAIPVTSGDEQYF. The DNA for the CDR3 is TGCAGTGCTATCCCCGTGACTAGCGGGGACGAGCAGTACTTC.

J is TRBJ2-7 and V is TRBV7-8; tentative D call: TRBD1 (6 bases). CDR1 SGHVS and CDR2 FQNEAQ come from the germline V gene. The CDR3 has 13 amino acids. Trimming cost V 4 bases and J 3 bases, with 10 bases left between them. CDR3 in amino acids: CASSWQGLYEQYV. As DNA, the CDR3 is TGTGCCAGCAGCTGGCAGGGGCTCTACGAGCAGTACGTC.

J is TRBJ2-7 and V is TRBV7-9; D perhaps matches TRBD1 (6 bases). The V gene lost 4 bases and the J gene lost 2 bases, with 15 bases spanning the gap. The CDR3 covers 15 residues. Germline V gene data show CDR1 as SEHNR and CDR2 as FQNEAQ (reference sequence). This CDR3 is CASSWPGHSTYEQYF. The CDR3 DNA reads TGTGCCAGCAGCTGGCCGGGACACTCTACCTACGAGCAGTACTTC.

This clonotype has just a few counts. The chain employs TRBV6-1 and TRBJ1-5; TRBD1 matches at 8 bases. V trimming: 6 bases; J trimming: 2 bases; junction bases outside the gene matches: 18. There are 19 residues in the CDR3. The germline CDR1 and CDR2 sequences are MNHNS and SASEGT. The CDR3 bases are TGTGCCAGCAGGTTCGGGACAGGTTCTGGTCTTGGTCGCAATCAGCCCCAGCATTTT. Encoded protein: CASRFGTGSGLGRNQPQHF.

This clonotype was seen only a few times. The chain is built from TRBV7-9 and TRBJ1-2; D perhaps matches TRBD1 (6 bases). The V end lost 8 bases, the J end lost 1 base, and 11 bases lay between the germline ends. This CDR3 comprises 13 residues. From germline, CDR1 is SEHNR and CDR2 FQNEAQ (reference sequence). The CDR3 here is CASGQGLNYGYTF. CDR3 sequence (DNA): TGTGCCAGCGGGCAGGGGCTTAACTATGGCTACACCTTC.

This clonotype has just a few counts. This rearrangement joins TRBV5-6 to TRBJ2-7; D perhaps matches TRBD1 (5 bases). V was clipped by 1 base and J by 1 base, with 12 bases between them. CDR1 and CDR2 from the germline V gene are SGHDT and YYEEEE. CDR3 size: 15 residues. The DNA for the CDR3 is TGTGCCAGCAGCTTGTTGCAGGGCGGATCCTACGAGCAGTACGTC. This encodes CASSLLQGGSYEQYV.

The chain uses TRBV12-3 or TRBV12-4 and TRBJ2-4; the D gene is possibly TRBD2 (6 bases). The CDR3 loop spans 14 amino acids. Trimming took off 3 bases at V and 8 bases at J, with 14 bases between the two ends. In DNA, the CDR3 is TGTGCCAGCAGTTTCCTGGAGGGCACGGACATTCAGTACTTC. It codes for CASSFLEGTDIQYF.

Only a few counts were recorded for this clonotype. The chain couples TRBV7-2 to TRBJ2-7, with a weak D call TRBD2 (6 bases). From germline, CDR1 is SGHTA and CDR2 FQGNSA. The CDR3 is 15 amino acids. Trimming took off 0 bases at V and 3 bases at J, with 12 bases between the two ends. The CDR3 DNA follows: TGTGCCAGCAGCTTAGCCCGGGACTTGGTCTACGAGCAGTACTTC. It encodes CASSLARDLVYEQYF.

This clonotype was seen more than once but under ten times. The chain employs TRBV3-1 and TRBJ2-3; 7 bases map to TRBD2. CDR1 LGHDT and CDR2 YNNKEL come from the germline V gene (reference sequence). J gave up 4 bases and V 1 base, and 8 bases lay outside the gene matches. The CDR3 extends over 16 amino acids. In nucleotides, the CDR3 is TGTGCCAGCAGCCAAGTGGGGGGGAGGGTCGCAGATACGCAGTATTTT. This codes for CASSQVGGRVADTQYF.

This clonotype occurred a few times. The chain recombines TRBV5-1 with TRBJ2-1; D uncertain. Trimming cost V 4 bases and J 8 bases, with 19 bases left between them. CDR3 length: 15 residues. Germline CDR1 SGHRS, CDR2 YFSETQ. CDR3 bases: TGCGCCAGCAGCCTGACGGCACGCCCGAGCGATGAGCAGTTCTTC. Protein sequence: CASSLTARPSDEQFF. The full variable domain, completed using reference TRBV5-1 and TRBJ2-1, is KAGVTQTPRYLIKTRGQQVTLSCSPISGHRSVSWYQQTPGQGLQFLFEYFSETQRNKGNFPGRFSGRQFSNSRSEMNVSTLELGDSALYLCASSLTARPSDEQFFGPGTRLTVL.

There are many counts of this clonotype. The chain has TRBV5-1 and TRBJ1-2, with no clear D. In germline, CDR1 is SGHRS, CDR2 YFSETQ. The CDR3 is 14 amino acids. The V and J ends lost 3 bases and 2 bases respectively, with 11 bases between them. CDR3 amino acids: CASSYGPENYGYTF. The CDR3 bases are TGCGCCAGCAGCTATGGACCGGAGAACTATGGCTACACCTTC.

V gene TRBV24-1 combines with J gene TRBJ2-1; possible D gene TRBD2, 6 bases. Trimming stripped 0 bases from V and 3 bases from J, with 11 bases between. Germline V gene sequence: CDR1 KGHDR, CDR2 SFDVKD. This CDR3 contains 16 residues. In nucleotides, the CDR3 is TGTGCCACCAGTGATTTGCACCCTAGCGACTACAATGAGCAGTTCTTC. This codes for CATSDLHPSDYNEQFF.

This clonotype was observed at least ten times. The rearrangement links TRBV12-3 or TRBV12-4 to TRBJ1-5, with D perhaps matching TRBD1 (5 bases). V was pared by 4 bases and J by 4 bases, with 14 bases between. The length of the CDR3 is 15 residues. The CDR3 sequence is CASSSGTGVNQPQHF. CDR3 bases: TGTGCCAGCAGTTCCGGGACTGGGGTTAATCAGCCCCAGCATTTT.

The table lists this clonotype with many counts. The chain joins TRBV12-3 or TRBV12-4 to TRBJ1-1; TRBD1 matches 9 bases. The CDR3 is 16 residues long. With 4 bases clipped from V and 0 bases from J, the junction kept 6 bases outside the gene matches. The CDR3 reads CASSSPGTGMNTEAFF. In DNA, the CDR3 is TGTGCCAGCAGTTCGCCCGGGACAGGGATGAACACTGAAGCTTTCTTT.

This chain connects TRBV28 to TRBJ1-2; TRBD1 is a possible D gene (5 bases). The CDR3 is made up of 11 amino acids. V gave up 11 bases and J gave up 4 bases, with 11 bases separating them. Germline values: CDR1 MDHEN, CDR2 SYDVKM. CDR3 nucleotide sequence: TGTGCCGCGTGGGGGGTCTATGGCTACACCTTC. Its protein is CAAWGVYGYTF.

Concerning this clonotype itself: One end of the junction fails to match germline, which may point to a read error. The chain employs TRBV12-3 or TRBV12-4 and TRBJ1-1; D is uncertain. The CDR3 runs to 12 residues. Here the CDR3 DNA reads TGTACCAGCAGTCAATGGCGGGCTGAAGCTTTCTTT. Encoded protein: CTSSQWRAEAFF.

This chain connects TRBV29-1 to TRBJ2-7, with a weak D call TRBD1 (6 bases). V lost 5 bases and J 2 bases, leaving 10 bases between the germline ends. The CDR3 contains 12 residues. Germline CDR1 and CDR2: SQVTM and ANQGSEA. The CDR3, as DNA: TGCAGCGTTTCGGGACAAACCTACGAGCAGTACTTC. Translated: CSVSGQTYEQYF.

The rearrangement uses TRBV9 and TRBJ2-3; 8 bases fit TRBD2. Per germline, CDR1 SGDLS and CDR2 YYNGEE. The V gene end was trimmed by 0 bases and the J gene end by 2 bases; junction bases not matched to a gene: 17. This CDR3 is 20 amino acids long. The CDR3 nucleotides are TGTGCCAGCAGCGTAGCTACGGGGAGCGGGGGCCTAGCTTCCACAGATACGCAGTATTTT. Translating it yields CASSVATGSGGLASTDTQYF. Variable domain in full (rest from reference TRBV9 and TRBJ2-3): DSGVTQTPKHLITATGQRVTLRCSPRSGDLSVYWYQQSLDQGLQFLIQYYNGEERAKGNILERFSAQQFPDLHSELNLSSLELGDSALYFCASSVATGSGGLASTDTQYFGPGTRLTVL.

The gene calls are TRBV6-4 and TRBJ2-3, with D uncertain. This CDR3 contains 12 residues. Deletions cut 0 bases from V and 8 bases from J, with 6 bases between. CDR1 is MRHNA, CDR2 SNTAGT, per germline. The CDR3: CASSDSGSTQYF. In DNA, the CDR3 is TGTGCCAGCAGTGACTCGGGCTCTACGCAGTATTTT.

The V and J genes are TRBV4-1 and TRBJ2-3; 8 bases match TRBD2. V shed 4 bases and J 3 bases; nucleotides not matched to a gene: 30. The CDR3 contains 23 residues. Germline CDR1 and CDR2: MGHRA and YSYEKL. DNA of the CDR3: TGCGCCAGCAGCCCGATCTTGCTGCGACAGTCTTTGTGCGGGAGGTTGAGAACAGATACGCAGTATTTT. It is translated as CASSPILLRQSLCGRLRTDTQYF.

A few counts support this clonotype. The chain couples TRBV7-2 to TRBJ2-7; 12 nucleotides agree with TRBD2. Trimming removed 4 bases from V and 6 bases from J; junction bases left unmatched: 4. Germline V CDR1 and CDR2: SGHTA, FQGNSA. CDR3 length: 14 residues. As DNA, the CDR3 is TGTGCCAGCAGCTGGACTAGCGGGACCTCCGAGCAGTACTTC. This translates into CASSWTSGTSEQYF.

This clonotype was seen only a few times. The V and J genes are TRBV6-2 or TRBV6-3 and TRBJ1-5; 9 bases map to TRBD1. CDR1 and CDR2 (germline): MNHEY, SVGEGT. The J segment lost 4 bases and the V segment lost 6 bases, leaving 13 bases of the junction unmatched. The CDR3 runs to 17 residues. CDR3 nucleotides: TGTGCCAGCAGAAAACGTTCCGGGACAGGGATGAATCAGCCCCAGCATTTT. It encodes CASRKRSGTGMNQPQHF.

The chain joins TRBV2 to TRBJ2-3, with a weak D call TRBD2 (6 bases). V was pared by 6 bases and J by 1 base, with 14 bases between. The CDR3 is 15 amino acids. CDR1 and CDR2 (germline): SNHLY, FYNNEI. The DNA of the CDR3 is TGTGCCAGCAGCCCGACTAGGGGCCGCACAGATACGCAGTATTTT. Residues: CASSPTRGRTDTQYF.

Many counts were recorded for this clonotype. V gene TRBV12-3 or TRBV12-4 combines with J gene TRBJ2-1; D is unresolved. The CDR3 consists of 16 residues. V was cut by 2 bases and J by 0 bases, with 11 bases left in between. In DNA, the CDR3 is TGTGCCAGCAGTTTATTGGCCTCGAGCTCCTACAATGAGCAGTTCTTC. This sequence encodes CASSLLASSSYNEQFF.

This clonotype turned up a few times. V and J are TRBV4-3 and TRBJ2-5; D might be TRBD2 (5 bases). Germline CDR1 LGHNA, CDR2 YSLEER. V was trimmed by 2 bases and J by 7 bases, leaving 14 bases between them. CDR3 size: 14 residues. The CDR3 DNA reads as TGCGCCAGCAGCCAAACCCAGGTGGGGAGGACCCAGTACTTC. Residues: CASSQTQVGRTQYF.